The next 32 T cell receptor beta chains were all read from a single sample in a study of Graves' ophthalmopathy and Graves' hyperthyroidism. Amplification targeted the TCR beta CDR3 regions, with RNA transcripts as the source material. After a first-round RT-PCR with HTBI primers, a second-round multiplex PCR was run. TCRdb re-called the multiplex PCR reads with MiXCR, one entry per CDR3 protein. The sample includes approximately 700,000 distinct CDR3 sequences, around 40% of them seen just once. The sequencing input was peripheral blood. These receptors all stem from an adult man with Graves' ophthalmopathy.

This clonotype was seen more than once but under ten times. This chain joins TRBV7-2 and TRBJ1-5, with D unresolved. V gave up 0 bases and J gave up 3 bases, with 9 bases separating them. Germline lookup yields CDR1 SGHTA and CDR2 FQGNSA. This CDR3 spans 15 amino acids. CDR3: CASSLAGLNNQPQHF. In DNA form, the CDR3 reads TGTGCCAGCAGCTTAGCAGGGTTAAACAATCAGCCCCAGCATTTT.

The chain carries TRBV5-4 and TRBJ1-1; perhaps TRBD1 as D (6 bases). V lost 4 bases to trimming and J lost 3 bases, with 16 bases between them. The CDR3 contains 15 residues. Germline CDR1 SGHNT, CDR2 YYREEE (reference sequence). The CDR3 here is CASSPAGVGDTEAFF. CDR3 DNA: TGTGCCAGCAGCCCGGCAGGGGTGGGGGACACTGAAGCTTTCTTT.

The rearrangement uses TRBV2 and TRBJ2-3, with a possible D match to TRBD2 (6 bases). V gave up 0 bases and J gave up 4 bases, with 17 bases separating them. Germline loops: CDR1 SNHLY, CDR2 FYNNEI. CDR3 length equals 17 residues. The CDR3 here is CASSEAGRDWRADTQYF. The CDR3 region has the DNA TGTGCCAGCAGTGAAGCGGGCCGGGACTGGAGGGCAGATACGCAGTATTTT. The whole variable domain, remainder taken from reference TRBV2 and TRBJ2-3, is EPEVTQTPSHQVTQMGQEVILRCVPISNHLYFYWYRQILGQKVEFLVSFYNNEISEKSEIFDDQFSVERPDGSNFTLKIRSTKLEDSAMYFCASSEAGRDWRADTQYFGPGTRLTVL.

As concerns this clonotype: A much larger clone differs by one base, so this may be a read error. V usage is TRBV6-6 and J usage is TRBJ1-5; a weak D match, TRBD1 (6 bases). This CDR3 region has 16 residues. Per the germline V gene, CDR1 is MNHNY and CDR2 is SVGAGI (reference sequence). CDR3 in amino acids: CASSSPRGEGNQSQHF. The CDR3 region has the DNA TGTGCCAGCAGTTCCCCCAGGGGCGAGGGCAATCAGTCCCAGCATTTT.

In its sample, this clonotype was seen a few times. The CDR3 DNA is TGCAGCGTTGGTGAGGGGACTGAAGCTTTCTTT. It specifies CSVGEGTEAFF. The J gene is TRBJ1-1, the V gene TRBV29-1; a possible D gene is TRBD1 (5 bases). V shed 4 bases and J shed 5 bases, with 8 bases lying between them. There are 11 residues in the CDR3. Germline CDR1 and CDR2: SQVTM and ANQGSEA.

The CDR3 sequence: CAIRTGGSNQPQHF. The CDR3, as DNA: TGTGCCATCAGGACAGGGGGGAGCAATCAGCCCCAGCATTTT. This rearrangement joins TRBV10-3 to TRBJ1-5, with 9 bases aligning to TRBD1. Trimming took 6 bases from V and 1 from J; bases not matched to a gene: 1. Germline CDR1 reads ENHRY; CDR2 reads SYGVKD. The CDR3 has 14 residues.

This clonotype was observed a few times. The V gene is TRBV9, the J gene TRBJ1-6; perhaps TRBD1 as D (5 bases). V was clipped by 7 bases and J by 7 bases, with 15 bases between them. Germline V CDR1 and CDR2: SGDLS, YYNGEE. This CDR3 is 14 amino acids long. The CDR3 sequence is CASSTGTRNSPLHF. The CDR3 coding sequence is TGTGCCAGCTCAACGGGGACGAGGAATTCACCCCTCCACTTT.

This clonotype appeared many times. V usage is TRBV7-8 and J usage is TRBJ1-3; TRBD1 agrees at 7 bases. The CDR3 loop spans 14 amino acids. The V gene end was trimmed by 8 bases and the J gene end by 4 bases; junction bases not matched to a gene: 8. Germline CDR1 is SGHVS and CDR2 is FQNEAQ. CDR3 amino acids: CASEGTGAGNTIYF. Here the CDR3 DNA reads TGTGCCAGCGAGGGAACAGGGGCGGGAAACACCATATATTTT.

Ten or more counts support this clonotype. The chain employs TRBV7-2 and TRBJ2-7; the match to TRBD2 covers 8 bases. This CDR3 is 16 amino acids long. CDR1 and CDR2 (germline): SGHTA, FQGNSA. V was pared by 1 base and J by 1 base, with 6 bases of the junction left unmatched. CDR3 protein: CASSLGWLAGSYEQYF. As DNA, the CDR3 is TGTGCCAGCAGCTTAGGATGGTTAGCGGGGTCCTACGAGCAGTACTTC.

This clonotype was seen ten or more times. This chain uses TRBV11-2 with TRBJ1-1, with D perhaps TRBD1 (5 bases). V lost 4 bases and J lost 4, with 13 bases in between. CDR1 SGHAT and CDR2 FQNNGV come from the germline V gene. The CDR3 covers 14 residues. The CDR3 DNA follows: TGTGCCAGCAGCTCCCCCGGCGGGGGCACTGAAGCTTTCTTT. This encodes CASSSPGGGTEAFF.

V usage is TRBV25-1 and J usage is TRBJ1-2, with D unresolved. CDR3 size: 14 residues. V lost 8 bases to trimming and J lost 2 bases, with 15 bases between them. In germline, CDR1 is MGHDK, CDR2 SYGVNS. Here the CDR3 DNA reads TGTGCCAGCCGCTCCCTGACCGAGAACTATGGCTACACCTTC. It is translated as CASRSLTENYGYTF.

This clonotype was counted between two and nine times. The gene calls are TRBV7-9 and TRBJ2-7; possibly TRBD1 for D (5 bases). Germline V gives CDR1 SEHNR, CDR2 FQNEAQ (reference sequence). The CDR3 loop spans 13 amino acids. The V end lost 1 base, the J end lost 9 bases, and 13 bases lay between the germline ends. The CDR3 nucleotides read TGTGCCAGCAGCTTAGACCAGACAGTGGGGCAGTACTTC. Its translation: CASSLDQTVGQYF.

J is TRBJ1-1 and V is TRBV11-2; 7 bases fit TRBD1. This CDR3 is built from 16 residues. V lost 6 bases to trimming and J lost 2 bases; unmatched junction nucleotides: 12. Per germline, CDR1 SGHAT and CDR2 FQNNGV. The CDR3 region has the DNA TGTGCCAGCAGGGGGAGGAGACAGGGAGATAACACTGAAGCTTTCTTT. It codes for CASRGRRQGDNTEAFF. Together with reference TRBV11-2 and TRBJ1-1, the CDR3 gives the full variable domain: EAGVAQSPRYKIIEKRQSVAFWCNPISGHATLYWYQQILGQGPKLLIQFQNNGVVDDSQLPKDRFSAERLKGVDSTLKIQPAKLEDSAVYLCASRGRRQGDNTEAFFGQGTRLTVV.

This clonotype was observed at least ten times. This rearrangement joins TRBV25-1 to TRBJ1-6; 9 positions agree with TRBD1. With 5 bases clipped from V and 7 bases from J, the junction kept 3 bases outside the gene matches. CDR1 MGHDK and CDR2 SYGVNS come from the germline V gene. This CDR3 has 14 residues. In nucleotides, the CDR3 is TGTGCCAGCAGTTGGACAGGGGAGAATTCACCCCTCCACTTT. This codes for CASSWTGENSPLHF.

This clonotype appeared many times. The rearrangement joins TRBV10-2 to TRBJ1-2; 7 bases align to TRBD1. The trim removed 6 bases at V and 0 bases at J, leaving 4 bases unmatched. CDR3 size: 14 residues. CDR1 is WSHSY, CDR2 SAAADI, per germline. In DNA, the CDR3 is TGCGCCAGCAGGGGCGGACAGGCTAACTATGGCTACACCTTC. Encoded protein: CASRGGQANYGYTF.

This chain joins TRBV10-3 and TRBJ1-1, with a weak D call TRBD1 (5 bases). The V and J ends lost 10 bases and 4 bases respectively, with 16 bases between them. This CDR3 has 13 amino acids. CDR1 is ENHRY, CDR2 SYGVKD, per germline. The CDR3 is CASILPGGTEAFF. The CDR3 coding sequence is TGTGCCAGCATCCTACCGGGGGGCACTGAAGCTTTCTTT.

The genes are TRBV7-9 and TRBJ2-5, with TRBD2 as a possible D gene (7 bases). The germline V and J ends were trimmed by 5 bases and 5 bases, with 15 bases remaining between them. Per the germline V gene, CDR1 is SEHNR and CDR2 is FQNEAQ (reference sequence). The CDR3 loop spans 14 amino acids. The CDR3 DNA is TGTGCCAGCAGCCCGAGGGGGGGCTGGGAGACCCAGTACTTC. Translation: CASSPRGGWETQYF.

This clonotype was counted once. The chain uses TRBV7-9 and TRBJ1-1; a possible D gene is TRBD1 (5 bases). The germline V gene has CDR1 SEHNR and CDR2 FQNEAQ (reference sequence). The CDR3 runs 14 residues. Trimming took 6 bases from V and 7 from J, leaving 18 bases between them. The CDR3 is CASSLRDGKSEAFF. In DNA, the CDR3 is TGTGCCAGCAGTTTAAGGGACGGAAAAAGTGAAGCTTTCTTT.

The gene calls are TRBV19 and TRBJ2-6; 10 nucleotides agree with TRBD1. The CDR3 is 18 amino acids. V dropped 4 bases and J dropped 0; count of bases not matched to a gene: 6. Germline CDR1 is LNHDA and CDR2 is SQIVND (reference sequence). CDR3 protein: CASSTGTGESSGANVLTF. In DNA, the CDR3 is TGTGCCAGTAGTACTGGGACAGGGGAGAGCTCTGGGGCCAACGTCCTGACTTTC.

This clonotype was seen a few times. This rearrangement joins TRBV20-1 to TRBJ1-2, with D maybe TRBD1 (5 bases). V lost 3 bases and J 2 bases, leaving 10 bases between the germline ends. This CDR3 spans 13 amino acids. Germline values: CDR1 DFQATT, CDR2 SNEGSKA (reference sequence). The CDR3 region has the DNA TGCAGTGCTAGTGTACAGGCGAACTATGGCTACACCTTC. This sequence encodes CSASVQANYGYTF.

This clonotype was seen more than once but under ten times. The V and J genes are TRBV7-8 and TRBJ2-5, with 10 bases identical to TRBD2. The germline V gene encodes CDR1 SGHVS and CDR2 FQNEAQ. The V and J ends lost 4 bases and 2 bases, in that order; junction bases with no gene match: 4. The CDR3 has 15 amino acids. In DNA form, the CDR3 reads TGTGCCAGCAGCTCCCGACTAGCGGGTCAAGAGACCCAGTACTTC. This translates into CASSSRLAGQETQYF. The entire variable domain, with the rest obtained from reference TRBV7-8 and TRBJ2-5, is as follows: GAGVSQSPRYKVAKRGQDVALRCDPISGHVSLFWYQQALGQGPEFLTYFQNEAQLDKSGLPSDRFFAERPEGSVSTLKIQRTQQEDSAVYLCASSSRLAGQETQYFGPGTRLLVL.

This clonotype occurred a few times. The chain uses TRBV2 and TRBJ2-7; D may be TRBD2 (5 bases). V was trimmed by 7 bases and J by 2 bases, leaving 15 bases between them. The CDR3 runs 14 residues. Germline loops: CDR1 SNHLY, CDR2 FYNNEI. This CDR3 reads CASKPLEGTYEQYF. CDR3 nucleotides: TGTGCCAGCAAACCCCTCGAGGGAACCTACGAGCAGTACTTC.

The gene calls are TRBV2 and TRBJ1-4; 9 bases align to TRBD1. V trimming: 7 bases; J trimming: 5 bases; junction bases outside the gene matches: 2. The CDR3 runs to 13 residues. From germline, CDR1 is SNHLY and CDR2 FYNNEI. Here the CDR3 DNA reads TGTGCCAGCAAGACAGGGGGAAATGAAAAACTGTTTTTT. It codes for CASKTGGNEKLFF.

The rearrangement uses TRBV10-2 and TRBJ1-1; 8 nucleotides agree with TRBD1. Germline-derived CDR1 and CDR2 are WSHSY and SAAADI. Unmatched junction bases numbered 9, after V lost 8 bases and J lost 1 base. This CDR3 has 15 residues. The CDR3 region is CASLGQGAGNTEAFF. The CDR3 DNA reads TGCGCCAGCTTAGGACAGGGCGCGGGGAACACTGAAGCTTTCTTT.

The J gene is TRBJ2-7, the V gene TRBV2; D remains unclear. Germline CDR1 is SNHLY and CDR2 is FYNNEI. The V and J ends lost 6 bases and 5 bases respectively, with 14 bases between them. There are 13 residues in the CDR3. Here the CDR3 DNA reads TGTGCCAGCAGCCAAGATCTACAGAACGAGCAGTACTTC. Encoded protein: CASSQDLQNEQYF. The complete variable domain, with remaining parts taken from reference TRBV2 and TRBJ2-7, reads EPEVTQTPSHQVTQMGQEVILRCVPISNHLYFYWYRQILGQKVEFLVSFYNNEISEKSEIFDDQFSVERPDGSNFTLKIRSTKLEDSAMYFCASSQDLQNEQYFGPGTRLTVT.

With respect to this clonotype: The final CDR3 position lacks the conserved phenylalanine or tryptophan, pointing to a likely read error. The rearrangement joins TRBV13 to TRBJ2-5; 8 nucleotides match TRBD1. The germline V gene has CDR1 PRHDT and CDR2 FYEKMQ (reference sequence). There are 14 residues in the CDR3. The trim removed 5 bases at V and 3 bases at J, leaving 5 bases unmatched. CDR3 coding DNA: TGTGCCAGCAGCCCCAGGGGGCGTGAAGAGACCCAGTACCTC. It translates to CASSPRGREETQYL.

This clonotype was seen ten or more times. This chain uses TRBV20-1 with TRBJ2-6; a possible D gene is TRBD1 (5 bases). V was cut by 2 bases and J by 4 bases, with 9 bases left in between. The germline gives CDR1 DFQATT, CDR2 SNEGSKA (reference sequence). The CDR3 loop spans 14 amino acids. The CDR3 here is CSARKTAGANVLTF. CDR3 sequence (DNA): TGCAGTGCTAGAAAGACAGCAGGGGCCAACGTCCTGACTTTC.

The chain uses TRBV25-1 and TRBJ2-2, with TRBD1 matching 9 bases. CDR1 is MGHDK and CDR2 is SYGVNS in the germline V gene. The CDR3 is made up of 15 amino acids. V trimming: 4 bases; J trimming: 8 bases; junction bases outside the gene matches: 8. CDR3 sequence reads: CASSGTGAPPGELFF. The CDR3 coding sequence is TGTGCCAGCAGTGGGACAGGGGCCCCTCCAGGGGAGCTGTTTTTT.

In regard to this clonotype: A much larger clone lies one base from this, so it may be a read error. The chain is built from TRBV7-2 and TRBJ2-7, with 9 bases matching TRBD1. Per the germline V gene, CDR1 is SGHTA and CDR2 is FQGNSA. This CDR3 contains 14 residues. CDR3 nucleotide sequence: TGTGCCAACAGCTTAGGGACAGGGTTAAGCGAGCAGTACTTC. Translation: CANSLGTGLSEQYF.

The rearrangement uses TRBV10-3 and TRBJ2-7; 14 nucleotides align to TRBD2. The trim removed 4 bases at V and 6 bases at J, leaving 5 bases unmatched. CDR3 size: 15 residues. From germline, CDR1 is ENHRY and CDR2 SYGVKD. For the CDR3, the DNA is TGTGCCATCAGTGGGACTAGCGGGGGGTTTTCCGAGCAGTACTTC. Amino acid sequence: CAISGTSGGFSEQYF.

This clonotype has ten or more counts. The CDR3 DNA sequence: TGTGCCAGCAGCTTCGCTGACTCACCCCTCCACTTT. This encodes CASSFADSPLHF. The J gene is TRBJ1-6, the V gene TRBV7-9; no firm D call. The germline V gene encodes CDR1 SEHNR and CDR2 FQNEAQ (reference sequence). CDR3 length: 12 residues. V lost 3 bases and J 10 bases, leaving 7 bases between the germline ends.

This clonotype was seen ten or more times. The rearrangement links TRBV10-3 to TRBJ1-2, with unresolved D. CDR1 and CDR2 (germline): ENHRY, SYGVKD. The CDR3 spans 13 residues. V lost 10 bases, J lost 4 bases, and 16 bases lay in between. In nucleotides, the CDR3 is TGTGCCAGCACCTCAAGGGTCGGCTATGGCTACACCTTC. Its protein product is CASTSRVGYGYTF.